Presented here are 31 T cell receptor beta chains from one specimen sequenced in a study of CD8 T cells in ankylosing spondylitis. These receptors lack a known antigen. Study-wide results and limits: One TCR beta motif, made up of roughly eight highly homologous variants, appeared characteristic of ankylosing spondylitis blood.

Using its own MiXCR run on the 5' RACE reads, TCRdb lists one record per CDR3 protein. The profile shows over 600,000 distinct CDR3 sequences, 15% to 20% of them singletons. The sample consisted of blood, either unsorted or a sorted T cell fraction (not recorded which). These receptor sequences come from a male donor with ankylosing spondylitis.

The table lists this clonotype with a few counts. The chain couples TRBV29-1 to TRBJ2-5, with TRBD2 as a possible D gene (6 bases). Germline CDR1 reads SQVTM; CDR2 reads ANQGSEA. The CDR3 loop spans 16 amino acids. The V end was cut by 0 bases, the J end by 3 bases, with 17 bases between. The CDR3 loop is CSVEDWGAGREETQYF. As DNA, the CDR3 is TGCAGCGTTGAAGATTGGGGCGCGGGAAGGGAAGAGACCCAGTACTTC.

This clonotype has only a few counts. The gene calls are TRBV6-2 or TRBV6-3 and TRBJ1-5, with a possible D match to TRBD1 (5 bases). CDR1 and CDR2 (germline): MNHEY, SVGEGT. The CDR3 runs to 12 residues. V dropped 5 bases and J dropped 6 bases, with 8 bases sitting between them. The CDR3 DNA reads as TGTGCCAGCAGTACAGGAAGTCAGCCCCAGCATTTT. Translating gives CASSTGSQPQHF.

This clonotype was observed a few times. The V gene is TRBV5-1, the J gene TRBJ1-5; the D is unclear. The CDR3 has 14 residues. Germline-derived CDR1 and CDR2 are SGHRS and YFSETQ. Trimming removed 4 bases at V and 2 bases at J, with 10 bases between. CDR3 region: CASSPVLGNQPQHF. The CDR3 region has the DNA TGCGCCAGCAGCCCAGTCCTGGGCAATCAGCCCCAGCATTTT.

The chain combines TRBV4-1 with TRBJ2-7, with no clear D. Germline V gene sequence: CDR1 MGHRA, CDR2 YSYEKL. The germline V and J ends were trimmed by 3 bases and 6 bases, with 9 bases remaining between them. This CDR3 is 12 amino acids long. CDR3 residues: CASSHLFSEQYF. DNA for the CDR3: TGCGCCAGCAGCCACCTCTTCTCCGAGCAGTACTTC.

This clonotype was observed a few times. As DNA, the CDR3 is TGCAGTGCTAGTGGTAGCGGGGGGGCGGGTAATGAGCAGTTCTTC. Translation gives CSASGSGGAGNEQFF. The rearrangement joins TRBV20-1 to TRBJ2-1; 11 bases map to TRBD2. V was pared by 3 bases and J by 7 bases, with 8 bases of the junction left unmatched. CDR1 is DFQATT and CDR2 is SNEGSKA in the germline V gene (reference sequence). The CDR3 covers 15 residues.

In its sample, this clonotype was seen a few times. The chain links TRBV11-2 to TRBJ2-7; D is possibly TRBD1 (6 bases). This CDR3 comprises 15 residues. The V gene lost 4 bases and the J gene lost 5 bases, with 18 bases spanning the gap. Germline CDR1 SGHAT, CDR2 FQNNGV. The CDR3 DNA sequence: TGTGCCAGCAGCTCCCGCCTTGACAGGTTAAACGAGCAGTACTTC. Translating it yields CASSSRLDRLNEQYF.

The gene calls are TRBV7-8 and TRBJ2-4; D is perhaps TRBD1 (6 bases). The germline CDR1 and CDR2 sequences are SGHVS and FQNEAQ. This CDR3 comprises 17 residues. V was trimmed by 4 bases and J by 4 bases, leaving 20 bases between them. The CDR3, as DNA: TGTGCCAGCAGCTCTTCTGAAATCCTTGGACAGAAAAACATTCAGTACTTC. Protein sequence: CASSSSEILGQKNIQYF.

This clonotype was picked up a small number of times. J is TRBJ1-2 and V is TRBV20-1; D may be TRBD1 (5 bases). Trimming shortened V by 6 bases and J by 7 bases, and 18 bases separated the two germline ends. CDR1 and CDR2 from the germline V gene are DFQATT and SNEGSKA (reference sequence). This CDR3 region has 13 residues. The CDR3 coding sequence is TGCAGTGCCCCCGAGAAGGGGTCAGGTGGCTACACCTTC. Encoded protein: CSAPEKGSGGYTF.

This chain connects TRBV7-2 to TRBJ2-3, with 7 nucleotides matching TRBD2. The CDR3 runs 14 residues. Germline CDR1 is SGHTA and CDR2 is FQGNSA. V lost 4 bases to trimming and J lost 7 bases; unmatched junction nucleotides: 8. CDR3 region: CASSSRLAINTQYF. The DNA of the CDR3 is TGTGCCAGCAGCTCCCGACTAGCTATAAATACGCAGTATTTT.

The chain carries TRBV7-3 and TRBJ1-2; D might be TRBD1 (6 bases). The germline V gene has CDR1 SGHTA and CDR2 FQGTGA. V gave up 5 bases and J gave up 7 bases, with 23 bases separating them. The CDR3 is made up of 16 amino acids. The CDR3 region has the DNA TGTGCCAGCAGCCCCCAGCGGGTCAGGGGACTTGGTGGCTACACCTTC. As protein: CASSPQRVRGLGGYTF.

The sample holds a few counts of this clonotype. The genes are TRBV4-3 and TRBJ2-6, with a possible D match to TRBD1 (6 bases). The CDR3 runs to 14 residues. V lost 4 bases, J lost 11 bases, and 15 bases lay in between. Germline CDR1 LGHNA, CDR2 YSLEER. Written as DNA, the CDR3 is TGCGCCAGCAGCCTCACCGGGACACCCCACGTCCTGACTTTC. Protein: CASSLTGTPHVLTF.

In this sample, this clonotype turned up a few times. The chain uses TRBV10-3 and TRBJ2-7; no clear D. The CDR3 has 13 residues. V gave up 10 bases and J gave up 2 bases, with 15 bases separating them. CDR1 is ENHRY and CDR2 is SYGVKD in the germline V gene. CDR3 sequence reads: CATAEANPYEQYF. CDR3 bases: TGTGCCACCGCGGAAGCCAACCCCTACGAGCAGTACTTC.

CDR3 sequence (DNA): TGTGCCAGCAGTGGACAGGGAATAGGGACCTATGGCTACACCTTC. It yields the protein CASSGQGIGTYGYTF. The chain has TRBV6-1 and TRBJ1-2, with 7 bases identical to TRBD1. Germline assignment: CDR1 MNHNS and CDR2 SASEGT. With 4 bases clipped from V and 4 bases from J, the junction kept 9 bases outside the gene matches. The CDR3 totals 15 residues.

The rearrangement uses TRBV6-1 and TRBJ2-1, with 10 nucleotides matching TRBD2. The CDR3 extends over 17 amino acids. The V gene's germline CDR1 is MNHNS and CDR2 SASEGT. Trimming removed 7 bases from V and 8 bases from J; junction bases left unmatched: 17. The CDR3 nucleotides are TGTGCCAGCACCAGATGGGCTAGCGGGAGTACGGGTGATGAGCAGTTCTTC. This codes for CASTRWASGSTGDEQFF.

The chain has TRBV7-8 and TRBJ2-7, with 14 nucleotides matching TRBD2. In germline, CDR1 is SGHVS, CDR2 FQNEAQ. This CDR3 contains 17 residues. With V trimmed by 5 bases and J by 7 bases, 13 bases remained unmatched. This chain's CDR3 is CASSQGLAGGLAEEQYF. CDR3 sequence (DNA): TGTGCCAGCAGCCAAGGACTAGCGGGAGGTCTTGCAGAAGAGCAGTACTTC.

This rearrangement joins TRBV5-1 to TRBJ1-4; D is perhaps TRBD1 (5 bases). Germline CDR1 reads SGHRS; CDR2 reads YFSETQ. V gave up 0 bases and J gave up 8 bases, with 14 bases separating them. The CDR3 is 15 amino acids. The CDR3 loop reads CASSLAKGFGEKLFF. CDR3 DNA: TGCGCCAGCAGCTTGGCTAAGGGGTTTGGCGAAAAACTGTTTTTT.

This clonotype was picked up many times. The chain joins TRBV29-1 to TRBJ1-2, with 8 bases lining up with TRBD1. This CDR3 is 13 amino acids long. In germline, CDR1 is SQVTM, CDR2 ANQGSEA. The V gene end was trimmed by 4 bases and the J gene end by 8 bases; junction bases not matched to a gene: 9. This chain's CDR3 is CSVGDGRGRGYTF. The CDR3 bases are TGCAGCGTTGGTGACGGCAGGGGGCGAGGCTACACCTTC.

The chain couples TRBV4-2 to TRBJ1-1, with no clear D. This CDR3 has 14 residues. The V end lost 0 bases, the J end lost 5 bases, and 10 bases lay between the germline ends. Per germline, CDR1 LGHNA and CDR2 YNFKEQ. This CDR3 is CASSQEKGWTEAFF. The CDR3 coding sequence is TGTGCCAGCAGCCAAGAAAAGGGTTGGACTGAAGCTTTCTTT.

The chain combines TRBV21-1 with TRBJ2-7; the DNA was not used to check the table's D call, TRBD2. TRBV21-1 is an annotated pseudogene. The CDR3 length is 16 residues. The CDR3 reads CASSKALGPIRREQYF. In DNA, the CDR3 is TGTGCCAGCAGCAAAGCGTTAGGGCCCATTAGACGCGAGCAGTACTTC.

This clonotype came up a few times. The rearrangement uses TRBV20-1 and TRBJ2-7, with 8 positions matching TRBD1. J gave up 6 bases and V 5 bases, and 3 bases lay outside the gene matches. The CDR3 totals 11 residues. From germline, CDR1 is DFQATT and CDR2 SNEGSKA (reference sequence). The CDR3 nucleotides read TGCAGTGCTCGGACAGGGACCGAGCAGTACTTC. This gives the protein CSARTGTEQYF.

The chain recombines TRBV11-1 with TRBJ2-7, with no clear D. This CDR3 is built from 15 residues. V was shortened by 0 bases and J by 3 bases, with 12 bases between the two germline ends. The V gene's germline CDR1 is SGHAT and CDR2 FQDESV (reference sequence). The CDR3 DNA reads TGTGCCAGCAGCTTAGCGCCAGGTGTCGACTACGAGCAGTACTTC. Translating gives CASSLAPGVDYEQYF.

This clonotype showed up just a few times. The chain uses TRBV20-1 and TRBJ2-7; unclear D gene. Germline loops: CDR1 DFQATT, CDR2 SNEGSKA (reference sequence). V lost 3 bases and J 5 bases, leaving 8 bases between the germline ends. The CDR3 runs 11 residues. The CDR3 DNA reads as TGCAGTGCTAGCATCGCGAACGAGCAGTACTTC. This encodes CSASIANEQYF.

The chain links TRBV9 to TRBJ2-1; D gene uncertain. The CDR3 consists of 18 residues. The ends were cut back, 0 bases at V and 0 bases at J, with 16 bases in the middle. CDR1 SGDLS and CDR2 YYNGEE come from the germline V gene. The CDR3 protein is CASSVAPDEWGSYNEQFF. The DNA for the CDR3 is TGTGCCAGCAGCGTAGCCCCCGATGAGTGGGGCTCCTACAATGAGCAGTTCTTC. Full variable domain (missing parts from reference TRBV9 and TRBJ2-1): DSGVTQTPKHLITATGQRVTLRCSPRSGDLSVYWYQQSLDQGLQFLIQYYNGEERAKGNILERFSAQQFPDLHSELNLSSLELGDSALYFCASSVAPDEWGSYNEQFFGPGTRLTVL.

This clonotype has a count of ten or more. CDR3 residues: CVTRDRVTDTQYF. The CDR3 DNA follows: TGTGTGACTAGGGACAGGGTGACAGATACGCAGTATTTT. V is TRBV15 and J is TRBJ2-3; 9 positions match TRBD1. The CDR3 sequence is 13 residues long. Germline V gives CDR1 LNHNV, CDR2 YYDKDF (reference sequence).

In its sample, this clonotype was seen a few times. The gene calls are TRBV10-2 and TRBJ2-3; 10 nucleotides line up with TRBD2. The CDR3 is 17 residues long. From germline, CDR1 is WSHSY and CDR2 SAAADI. Trimming removed 2 bases from V and 6 bases from J; junction bases left unmatched: 11. CDR3 coding DNA: TGCGCCAGCAGTGAGAACAGCGGGGGGGGTGGTGTGGATACGCAGTATTTT. The encoded protein is CASSENSGGGGVDTQYF.

The chain combines TRBV7-9 with TRBJ1-2; the D is unclear. The CDR3 consists of 16 residues. Germline V gene lookup returns CDR1 SEHNR and CDR2 FQNEAQ (reference sequence). V was clipped by 0 bases and J by 0 bases, with 11 bases between them. The CDR3 coding sequence is TGTGCCAGCAGCTTAGCGCTCGGGGTGACTAACTATGGCTACACCTTC. Its protein product is CASSLALGVTNYGYTF.

V and J are TRBV7-6 and TRBJ2-4; 10 nucleotides line up with TRBD2. This CDR3 has 13 residues. V trimming: 5 bases; J trimming: 16 bases; junction bases outside the gene matches: 11. The germline V gene encodes CDR1 SGHVS and CDR2 FNYEAQ. CDR3 protein: CASSATGTSVYYF. The CDR3 DNA is TGTGCCAGCAGCGCGACTGGGACTAGCGTGTATTACTTC.

This clonotype turned up a few times. The gene calls are TRBV19 and TRBJ1-1; D uncertain. The CDR3 has 11 amino acids. Looked up from germline, CDR1 is LNHDA and CDR2 is SQIVND (reference sequence). With 10 bases removed from V and 11 bases from J, the gap between germline ends came to 17 bases. The DNA of the CDR3 is TGTGCCACAACGTGGGGAATGGAGGCTTTCTTT. Its translation is CATTWGMEAFF. Full variable domain (outside the CDR3, taken from reference TRBV19 and TRBJ1-1): DGGITQSPKYLFRKEGQNVTLSCEQNLNHDAMYWYRQDPGQGLRLIYYSQIVNDFQKGDIAEGYSVSREKKESFPLTVTSAQKNPTAFYLCATTWGMEAFFGQGTRLTVV.

CDR3 loop: CASRPHGVYEQYF. CDR3 coding DNA: TGTGCCAGCAGACCACACGGGGTCTACGAGCAGTACTTC. The J gene is TRBJ2-7, the V gene TRBV12-3 or TRBV12-4, with D possibly matching TRBD2 (5 bases). The CDR3 covers 13 residues. V dropped 6 bases and J dropped 3 bases, with 12 bases sitting between them.

V gene TRBV20-1 combines with J gene TRBJ1-2; 9 bases match TRBD1. Trimming removed 2 bases from V and 0 bases from J; junction bases left unmatched: 16. CDR1 and CDR2 (germline): DFQATT, SNEGSKA (reference sequence). This CDR3 has 19 amino acids. The CDR3 reads CSARRALGTGRSPNYGYTF. The CDR3 DNA is TGCAGTGCTAGACGGGCTTTGGGGACAGGGAGAAGTCCTAACTATGGCTACACCTTC.

This chain links TRBV20-1 with TRBJ2-1, with 11 bases identical to TRBD2. With 4 bases clipped from V and 8 bases from J, the junction kept 10 bases outside the gene matches. This CDR3 region has 15 residues. CDR1 DFQATT and CDR2 SNEGSKA come from the germline V gene (reference sequence). This CDR3 is CSAKGTSGGGHEQFF. In nucleotides, the CDR3 is TGCAGTGCTAAAGGGACTAGCGGAGGGGGCCATGAGCAGTTCTTC.